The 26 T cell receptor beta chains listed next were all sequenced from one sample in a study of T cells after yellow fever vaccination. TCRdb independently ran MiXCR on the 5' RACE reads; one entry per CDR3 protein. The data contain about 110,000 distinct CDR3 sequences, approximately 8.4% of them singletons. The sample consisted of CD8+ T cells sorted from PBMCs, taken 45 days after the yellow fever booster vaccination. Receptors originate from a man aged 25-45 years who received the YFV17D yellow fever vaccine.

CDR3 residues: CASSKRRTVDSGANVLTF. The CDR3 DNA reads as TGTGCCAGCAGCAAAAGAAGGACGGTAGACTCTGGGGCCAACGTCCTGACTTTC. The chain is built from TRBV21-1 and TRBJ2-6. TRBV21-1 is given as a pseudogene. The CDR3 runs 18 residues.

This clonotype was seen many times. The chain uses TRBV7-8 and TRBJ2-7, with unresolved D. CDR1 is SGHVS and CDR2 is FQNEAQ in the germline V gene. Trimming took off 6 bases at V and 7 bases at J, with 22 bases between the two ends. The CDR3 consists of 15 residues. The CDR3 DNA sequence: TGTGCCAGCAGTCCCGAGCGTGTACCTTCAGGAGAGCAGTACTTC. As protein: CASSPERVPSGEQYF. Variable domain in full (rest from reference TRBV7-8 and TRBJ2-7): GAGVSQSPRYKVAKRGQDVALRCDPISGHVSLFWYQQALGQGPEFLTYFQNEAQLDKSGLPSDRFFAERPEGSVSTLKIQRTQQEDSAVYLCASSPERVPSGEQYFGPGTRLTVT.

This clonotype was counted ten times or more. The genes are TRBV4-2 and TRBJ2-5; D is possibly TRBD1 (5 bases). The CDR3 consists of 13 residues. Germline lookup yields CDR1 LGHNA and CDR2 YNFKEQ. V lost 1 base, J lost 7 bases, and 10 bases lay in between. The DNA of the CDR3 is TGTGCCAGCAGCCAAGTACAGGTGGCGACCCAGTACTTC. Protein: CASSQVQVATQYF.

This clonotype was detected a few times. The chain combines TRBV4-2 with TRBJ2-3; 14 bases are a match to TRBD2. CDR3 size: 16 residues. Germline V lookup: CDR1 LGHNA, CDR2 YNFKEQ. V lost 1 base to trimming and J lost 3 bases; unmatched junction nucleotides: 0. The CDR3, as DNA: TGTGCCAGCAGCCAAGGGACTAGCGGGAGGACAGATACGCAGTATTTT. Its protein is CASSQGTSGRTDTQYF.

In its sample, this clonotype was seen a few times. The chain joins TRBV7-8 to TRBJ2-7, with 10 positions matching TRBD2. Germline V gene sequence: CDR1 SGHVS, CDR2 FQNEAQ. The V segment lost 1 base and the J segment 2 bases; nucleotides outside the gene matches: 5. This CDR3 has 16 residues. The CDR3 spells CASSLDLAGVPYEQYF. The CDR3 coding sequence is TGTGCCAGCAGCTTAGATCTAGCGGGAGTGCCCTACGAGCAGTACTTC. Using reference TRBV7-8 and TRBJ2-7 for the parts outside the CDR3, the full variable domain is GAGVSQSPRYKVAKRGQDVALRCDPISGHVSLFWYQQALGQGPEFLTYFQNEAQLDKSGLPSDRFFAERPEGSVSTLKIQRTQQEDSAVYLCASSLDLAGVPYEQYFGPGTRLTVT.

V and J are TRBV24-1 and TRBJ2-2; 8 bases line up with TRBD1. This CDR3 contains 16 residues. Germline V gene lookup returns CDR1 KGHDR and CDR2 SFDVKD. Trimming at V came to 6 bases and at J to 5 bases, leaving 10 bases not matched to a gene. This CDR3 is CATSLTGTGLTGELFF. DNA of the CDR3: TGTGCCACCAGTCTGACCGGGACAGGACTTACCGGGGAGCTGTTTTTT.

The CDR3 loop reads CSADGRASGRGYEETQYF. The CDR3 nucleotides read TGCAGCGCAGATGGACGCGCTAGCGGGAGAGGGTACGAGGAGACCCAGTACTTC. The chain combines TRBV29-1 with TRBJ2-5; 10 nucleotides line up with TRBD2. V was pared by 7 bases and J by 5 bases, with 22 bases of the junction left unmatched. Germline V CDR1 and CDR2: SQVTM, ANQGSEA. The CDR3 runs to 18 residues.

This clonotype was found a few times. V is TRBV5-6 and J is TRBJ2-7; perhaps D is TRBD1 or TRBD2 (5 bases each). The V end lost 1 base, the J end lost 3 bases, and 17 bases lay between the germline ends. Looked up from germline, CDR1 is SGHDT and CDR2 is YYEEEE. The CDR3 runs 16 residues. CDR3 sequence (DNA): TGTGCCAGCAGCTTGTACGTTAGGACAACTAGCTACGAGCAGTACTTC. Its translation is CASSLYVRTTSYEQYF.

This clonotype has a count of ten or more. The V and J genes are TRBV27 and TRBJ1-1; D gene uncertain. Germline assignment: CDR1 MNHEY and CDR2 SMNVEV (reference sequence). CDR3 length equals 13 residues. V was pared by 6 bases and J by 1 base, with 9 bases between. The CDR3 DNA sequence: TGTGCCAGCAGCAATCGAGAGAACACTGAAGCTTTCTTT. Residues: CASSNRENTEAFF.

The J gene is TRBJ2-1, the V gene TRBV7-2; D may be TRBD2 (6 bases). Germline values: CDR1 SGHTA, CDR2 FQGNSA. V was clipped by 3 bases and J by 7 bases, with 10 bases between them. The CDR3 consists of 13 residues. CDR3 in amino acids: CASSLGLVNEQFF. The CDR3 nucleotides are TGTGCCAGCAGCTTGGGACTCGTGAATGAGCAGTTCTTC.

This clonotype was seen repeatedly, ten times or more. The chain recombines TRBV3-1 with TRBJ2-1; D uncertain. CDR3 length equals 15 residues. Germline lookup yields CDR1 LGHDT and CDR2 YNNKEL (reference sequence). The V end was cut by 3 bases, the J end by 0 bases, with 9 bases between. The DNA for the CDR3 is TGTGCCAGCAGCCAGGGGATCAACTCCTACAATGAGCAGTTCTTC. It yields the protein CASSQGINSYNEQFF.

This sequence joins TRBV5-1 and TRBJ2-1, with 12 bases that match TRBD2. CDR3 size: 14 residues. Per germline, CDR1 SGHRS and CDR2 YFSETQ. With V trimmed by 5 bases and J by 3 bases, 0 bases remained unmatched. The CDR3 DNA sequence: TGCGCCAGCAGGGGACTAGCGGGCTACAATGAGCAGTTCTTC. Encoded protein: CASRGLAGYNEQFF.

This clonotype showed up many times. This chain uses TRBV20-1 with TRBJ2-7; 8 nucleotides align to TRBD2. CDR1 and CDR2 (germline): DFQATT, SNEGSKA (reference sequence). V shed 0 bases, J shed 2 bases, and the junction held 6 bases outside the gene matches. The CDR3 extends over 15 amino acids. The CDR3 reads CSARDWTSTTYEQYF. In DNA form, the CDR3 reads TGCAGTGCTAGAGATTGGACTAGCACAACCTACGAGCAGTACTTC.

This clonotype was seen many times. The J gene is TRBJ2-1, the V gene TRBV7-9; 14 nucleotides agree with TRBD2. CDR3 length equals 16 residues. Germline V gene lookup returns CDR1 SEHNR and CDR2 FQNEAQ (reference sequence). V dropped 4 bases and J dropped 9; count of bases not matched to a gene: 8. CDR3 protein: CASSSTGTSGSVEQFF. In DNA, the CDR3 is TGTGCCAGCAGCTCGACCGGGACTAGCGGGAGTGTTGAGCAGTTCTTC.

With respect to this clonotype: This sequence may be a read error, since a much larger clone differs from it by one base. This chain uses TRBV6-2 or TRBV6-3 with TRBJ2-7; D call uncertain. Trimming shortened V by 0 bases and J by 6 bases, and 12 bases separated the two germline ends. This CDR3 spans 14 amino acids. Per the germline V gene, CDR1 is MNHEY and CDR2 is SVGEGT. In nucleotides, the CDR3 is TGTGCCAGCAGTTACTCCAGGAGTACGGGCGAGCAGTACTTC. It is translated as CASSYSRSTGEQYF.

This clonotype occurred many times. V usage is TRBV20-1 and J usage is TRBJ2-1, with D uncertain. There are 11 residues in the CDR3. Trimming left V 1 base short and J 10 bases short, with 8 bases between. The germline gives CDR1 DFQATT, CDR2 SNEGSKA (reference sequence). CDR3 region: CSARGNMEQFF. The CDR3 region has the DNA TGCAGTGCTAGAGGAAACATGGAGCAGTTCTTC.

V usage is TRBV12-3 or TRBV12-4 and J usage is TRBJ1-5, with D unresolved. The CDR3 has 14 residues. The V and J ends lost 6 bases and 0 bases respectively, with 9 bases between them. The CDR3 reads CASRPDHSNQPQHF. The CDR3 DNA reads TGTGCCAGCAGGCCAGACCATAGCAATCAGCCCCAGCATTTT.

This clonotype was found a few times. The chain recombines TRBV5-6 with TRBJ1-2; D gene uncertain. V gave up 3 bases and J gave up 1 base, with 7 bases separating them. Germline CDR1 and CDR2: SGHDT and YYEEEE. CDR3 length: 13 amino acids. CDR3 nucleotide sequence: TGTGCCAGCAGCTCGCCAAATAACTATGGCTACACCTTC. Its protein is CASSSPNNYGYTF.

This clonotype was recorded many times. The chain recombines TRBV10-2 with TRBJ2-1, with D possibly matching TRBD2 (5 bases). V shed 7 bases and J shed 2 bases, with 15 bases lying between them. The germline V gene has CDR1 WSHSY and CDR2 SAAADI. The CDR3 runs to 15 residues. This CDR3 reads CASIEAGHTYNEQFF. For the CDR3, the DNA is TGCGCCAGCATAGAGGCGGGTCATACCTACAATGAGCAGTTCTTC.

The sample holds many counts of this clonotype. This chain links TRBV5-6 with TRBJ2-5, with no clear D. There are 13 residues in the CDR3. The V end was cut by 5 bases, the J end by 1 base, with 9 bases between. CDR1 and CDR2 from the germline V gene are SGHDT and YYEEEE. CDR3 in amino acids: CASRFRAQETQYF. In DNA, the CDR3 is TGTGCCAGCAGATTCCGGGCCCAAGAGACCCAGTACTTC. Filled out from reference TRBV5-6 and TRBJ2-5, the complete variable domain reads DAGVTQSPTHLIKTRGQQVTLRCSPKSGHDTVSWYQQALGQGPQFIFQYYEEEERQRGNFPDRFSGHQFPNYSSELNVNALLLGDSALYLCASRFRAQETQYFGPGTRLLVL.

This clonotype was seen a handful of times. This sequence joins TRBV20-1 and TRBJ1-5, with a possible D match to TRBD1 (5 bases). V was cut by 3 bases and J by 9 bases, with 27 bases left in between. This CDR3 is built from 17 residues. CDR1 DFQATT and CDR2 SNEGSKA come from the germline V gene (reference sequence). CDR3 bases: TGCAGTGCTAGGAGGGGTCCCGGGACGGATGTTTCCCTGCCCCAGCATTTT. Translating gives CSARRGPGTDVSLPQHF.

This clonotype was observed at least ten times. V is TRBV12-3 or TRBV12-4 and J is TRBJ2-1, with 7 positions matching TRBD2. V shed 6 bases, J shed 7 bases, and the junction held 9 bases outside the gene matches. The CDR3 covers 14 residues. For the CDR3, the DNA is TGTGCCAGCAGGTTCACTAGCGCTCCGAATGAGCAGTTCTTC. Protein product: CASRFTSAPNEQFF.

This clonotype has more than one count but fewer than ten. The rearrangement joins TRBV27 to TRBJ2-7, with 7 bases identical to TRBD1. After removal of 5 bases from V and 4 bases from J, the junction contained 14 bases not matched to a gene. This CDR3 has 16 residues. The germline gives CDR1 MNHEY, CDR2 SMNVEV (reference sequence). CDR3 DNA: TGTGCCAGCAGTACCCTAGGGGGCGCAGCGGTGTACGAGCAGTACTTC. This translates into CASSTLGGAAVYEQYF.

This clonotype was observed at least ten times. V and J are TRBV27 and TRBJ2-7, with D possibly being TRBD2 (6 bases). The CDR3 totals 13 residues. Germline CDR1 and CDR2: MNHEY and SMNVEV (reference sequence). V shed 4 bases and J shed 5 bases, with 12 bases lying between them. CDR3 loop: CASSYGSGNEQYF. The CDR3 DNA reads TGTGCCAGCAGTTACGGGAGTGGGAACGAGCAGTACTTC.

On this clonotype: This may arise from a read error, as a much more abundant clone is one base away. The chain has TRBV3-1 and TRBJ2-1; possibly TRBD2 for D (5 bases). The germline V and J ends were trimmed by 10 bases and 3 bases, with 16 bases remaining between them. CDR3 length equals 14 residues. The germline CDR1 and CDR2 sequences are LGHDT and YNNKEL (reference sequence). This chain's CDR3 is CAIPGIHNYNEQFF. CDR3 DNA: TGTGCCATCCCCGGGATCCACAACTACAATGAGCAGTTCTTC.

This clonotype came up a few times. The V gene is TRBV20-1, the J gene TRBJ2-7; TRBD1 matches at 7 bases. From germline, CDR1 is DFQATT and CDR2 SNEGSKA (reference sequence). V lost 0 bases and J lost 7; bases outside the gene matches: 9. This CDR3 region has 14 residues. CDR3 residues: CSARDVGGIGEQYF. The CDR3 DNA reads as TGCAGTGCTAGAGACGTAGGGGGCATTGGAGAGCAGTACTTC.